Listed below are T cell receptor beta chains from one sample, sequenced in a study of T cells after yellow fever vaccination. TCRdb re-called the 5' RACE reads with MiXCR, one entry per CDR3 protein. The table lists about 45,000 distinct CDR3 sequences, 6.8% of them singletons. The source material was CD8+ T cells not binding an NS4B(214-222) dextramer, sorted from PBMCs, sampled 45 days after the yellow fever booster vaccination. Every receptor here comes from a young man who received the YFV17D yellow fever vaccine. Both conserved end residues are part of each CDR3. The D gene is left open where the match is weak. Where a row states a size, it is once, few, many or the class of an expanded clone; other rows omit it.

clone_size: few; d_call: NA; j_call: TRBJ2-2; v_call: TRBV28; cdr3_aa: CASTFRKGSSNTGELFF; cdr3_nt: TGTGCCAGCACCTTCCGTAAAGGGTCCTCAAACACCGGGGAGCTGTTTTTT
clone_size: NA; d_call: TRBD1; j_call: TRBJ1-5; v_call: TRBV20-1; cdr3_aa: CSATKDRGLGQPQHF; cdr3_nt: TGCAGTGCTACAAAAGACAGGGGATTGGGGCAGCCCCAGCATTTT
clone_size: many; d_call: TRBD1; j_call: TRBJ1-2; v_call: TRBV27; cdr3_aa: CASSYGTGTYGYTF; cdr3_nt: TGTGCCAGCAGTTATGGGACAGGGACCTATGGCTACACCTTC
clone_size: many; d_call: NA; j_call: TRBJ2-7; v_call: TRBV29-1; cdr3_aa: CSVEAGTLYEQYF; cdr3_nt: TGCAGCGTTGAGGCAGGGACCCTTTATGAGCAGTACTTC
clone_size: many; d_call: TRBD2; j_call: TRBJ2-3; v_call: TRBV15; cdr3_aa: CATSRDWASGRAMQYF; cdr3_nt: TGTGCCACCAGCAGAGACTGGGCCAGCGGGAGGGCCATGCAGTATTTT
clone_size: many; d_call: NA; j_call: TRBJ1-5; v_call: TRBV4-1; cdr3_aa: CASSQEWGWDQPQHF; cdr3_nt: TGCGCCAGCAGCCAAGAGTGGGGATGGGATCAGCCCCAGCATTTT
clone_size: many; d_call: NA; j_call: TRBJ1-2; v_call: TRBV9; cdr3_aa: CASSVQTAPTNYGYTF; cdr3_nt: TGTGCCAGCAGCGTCCAGACGGCCCCGACCAACTATGGCTACACCTTC
clone_size: many; d_call: TRBD2; j_call: TRBJ2-1; v_call: TRBV6-2/TRBV6-3; cdr3_aa: CASSFLLAGGHNEQFF; cdr3_nt: TGTGCCAGCAGTTTCTTACTAGCGGGAGGGCACAATGAGCAGTTCTTC
clone_size: many; d_call: NA; j_call: TRBJ2-3; v_call: TRBV29-1; cdr3_aa: CSVVRVDTQYF; cdr3_nt: TGCAGCGTTGTAAGGGTGGATACGCAGTATTTT
clone_size: many; d_call: NA; j_call: TRBJ1-5; v_call: TRBV6-5; cdr3_aa: CASGHGGEGQPQHF; cdr3_nt: TGTGCCAGCGGCCATGGGGGGGAGGGACAGCCCCAGCATTTT
clone_size: NA; d_call: TRBD2; j_call: TRBJ2-7; v_call: TRBV19; cdr3_aa: CASSREGHNEQYF; cdr3_nt: TGTGCCAGTAGTCGGGAGGGCCATAACGAGCAGTACTTC
clone_size: many; d_call: TRBD1; j_call: TRBJ2-7; v_call: TRBV27; cdr3_aa: CASSGQGYEQYF; cdr3_nt: TGTGCCAGCAGCGGACAGGGCTACGAGCAGTACTTC
clone_size: many; d_call: TRBD2; j_call: TRBJ2-1; v_call: TRBV27; cdr3_aa: CASSLLAGYNEQFF; cdr3_nt: TGTGCCAGCAGTTTGCTAGCGGGATACAATGAGCAGTTCTTC
clone_size: NA; d_call: NA; j_call: TRBJ2-6; v_call: TRBV30; cdr3_aa: CAWTVGFGANVLTF; cdr3_nt: TGTGCCTGGACAGTGGGTTTTGGGGCCAACGTCCTGACTTTC
clone_size: NA; d_call: TRBD2; j_call: TRBJ2-1; v_call: TRBV29-1; cdr3_aa: CSVVAFSGHLNNEQFF; cdr3_nt: TGCAGCGTTGTTGCCTTTAGCGGGCATCTAAACAATGAGCAGTTCTTC
clone_size: many; d_call: TRBD2; j_call: TRBJ2-3; v_call: TRBV20-1; cdr3_aa: CSAVLAGDLAGTDTQYF; cdr3_nt: TGCAGTGCGGTCCTAGCGGGAGATTTAGCGGGCACAGATACGCAGTATTTT
clone_size: many; d_call: TRBD1; j_call: TRBJ2-5; v_call: TRBV10-2; cdr3_aa: CASRSAAGTGYETQYF; cdr3_nt: TGCGCCAGCAGGTCCGCTGCCGGGACAGGGTACGAGACCCAGTACTTC
clone_size: many; d_call: TRBD2; j_call: TRBJ2-1; v_call: TRBV9; cdr3_aa: CASSGGLAGEHEQFF; cdr3_nt: TGTGCCAGCAGCGGGGGACTAGCGGGGGAGCATGAGCAGTTCTTC
clone_size: many; d_call: NA; j_call: TRBJ2-1; v_call: TRBV7-3; cdr3_aa: CASSLSGTPNEQFF; cdr3_nt: TGTGCCAGCAGCTTATCCGGGACCCCCAATGAGCAGTTCTTC
clone_size: few; d_call: TRBD2; j_call: TRBJ2-5; v_call: TRBV28; cdr3_aa: CASSLGRERETQYF; cdr3_nt: TGTGCCAGCAGTCTCGGGCGGGAGCGGGAGACCCAGTACTTC